This entry features one TCR beta chain sequence. Assay used: immunoSEQ multiplex PCR; TCRdb lists only in-frame clones, some missing. The top ten hold approximately 2.5% of the sample, which has 2,500 to 3,500 clones, 70% to 85% seen once. This specimen comes from a study of immune evolution from preneoplasia to lung adenocarcinoma. Germline CDR1 and CDR2: SGHRS and YFSETQ. The CDR3 is 13 residues long. V lost 0 bases to trimming and J lost 11 bases; unmatched junction nucleotides: 5. Material: FFPE atypical adenomatous hyperplasia tissue from the lung. The subset: atypical adenomatous hyperplasia (AAH), lung preneoplasia. This clonotype was sampled from a person in their 70s with lung adenocarcinoma. V and J are TRBV5-1 and TRBJ1-1; 9 positions match TRBD1. The CDR3 DNA sequence: TGCGCCAGCAGCTTGGAGGGACAGGGTGTCGCTTTCTTT. Protein sequence: CASSLEGQGVAFF.